The next 31 T cell receptor beta chains were all read from a single sample in a study of response to subunit inactivated influenza vaccine. Using its own MiXCR run on the RT-PCR reads, TCRdb lists one record per CDR3 protein. The top ten clones hold about an eighth of a sample with roughly 570,000 distinct CDR3 sequences, 13% of them seen once. The source was PBMCs from blood, collected roughly 48 days after vaccination. The receptors come from a man aged 45 to 65 who received an inactivated influenza vaccine.

The table lists this clonotype with a few counts. The V gene is TRBV12-3 or TRBV12-4, the J gene TRBJ2-7, with D maybe TRBD1 (5 bases). The V and J ends lost 3 bases and 2 bases respectively, with 11 bases between them. This CDR3 has 14 residues. Here the CDR3 reads CASSLWGPAYEQYF. The CDR3 nucleotides read TGTGCCAGCAGTTTGTGGGGCCCCGCCTACGAGCAGTACTTC.

The chain links TRBV5-1 to TRBJ2-1; 7 bases match TRBD2. The CDR3 length is 14 residues. Germline V gene data show CDR1 as SGHRS and CDR2 as YFSETQ. V was pared by 0 bases and J by 7 bases, with 4 bases of the junction left unmatched. CDR3 sequence reads: CASSLGGSGNEQFF. The CDR3 region has the DNA TGCGCCAGCAGCTTGGGCGGGAGTGGAAATGAGCAGTTCTTC.

This clonotype was seen repeatedly, ten times or more. The chain employs TRBV12-3 or TRBV12-4 and TRBJ2-5; TRBD1 or TRBD2 may be the D gene (5 bases each). Trimming shortened V by 4 bases and J by 7 bases, and 19 bases separated the two germline ends. The length of the CDR3 is 15 residues. In nucleotides, the CDR3 is TGTGCCAGCAGTTATTCCGGGACGAGTGGCTCGACCCAGTACTTC. Translated: CASSYSGTSGSTQYF.

The chain has TRBV20-1 and TRBJ2-5; no firm D call. The CDR3 contains 12 residues. Between the trimmed V and J ends, which lost 1 base and 4 bases, there was a span of 7 bases. CDR1 is DFQATT, CDR2 SNEGSKA, per germline (reference sequence). CDR3 DNA sequence: TGCAGTGCTAGAGTCTCAGTAGAGACCCAGTACTTC. It encodes CSARVSVETQYF.

This clonotype has a count of ten or more. This sequence joins TRBV5-1 and TRBJ2-7; TRBD1 matches 9 bases. CDR1 and CDR2 from the germline V gene are SGHRS and YFSETQ. The CDR3 is 14 residues long. The V and J ends lost 4 bases and 5 bases, in that order; junction bases with no gene match: 7. The CDR3 region is CASSLWTGEDEQYF. In DNA, the CDR3 is TGCGCCAGCAGCCTGTGGACAGGGGAGGACGAGCAGTACTTC.

The J gene is TRBJ1-2, the V gene TRBV27; TRBD1 agrees at 12 bases. Germline V gene data show CDR1 as MNHEY and CDR2 as SMNVEV (reference sequence). V lost 6 bases, J lost 6 bases, and 11 bases stayed unmatched. The CDR3 totals 16 residues. The CDR3: CASRRSGTGGKDGYTF. The CDR3 coding sequence is TGTGCCAGCAGACGATCCGGGACAGGGGGCAAAGATGGCTACACCTTC.

There are a few counts of this clonotype. The chain combines TRBV5-1 with TRBJ2-7, with D possibly TRBD2 on 5 matching bases. Germline V gives CDR1 SGHRS, CDR2 YFSETQ. This CDR3 has 13 amino acids. The V end was cut by 4 bases, the J end by 8 bases, with 16 bases between. CDR3 sequence (DNA): TGCGCCAGCAGCAACGGCCGGGGATCTAAGCAGTACTTC. Amino acids: CASSNGRGSKQYF.

This chain links TRBV5-1 with TRBJ2-7; 10 bases agree with TRBD1. The V gene's germline CDR1 is SGHRS and CDR2 YFSETQ. CDR3 length equals 15 residues. After removal of 4 bases from V and 3 bases from J, the junction contained 7 bases not matched to a gene. CDR3 coding DNA: TGCGCCAGCAGCCAAGGGACAGGGGTTGTCTACGAGCAGTACTTC. The encoded protein is CASSQGTGVVYEQYF.

This sequence joins TRBV25-1 and TRBJ2-1; perhaps D is TRBD1 or TRBD2 (7 bases each). Trimming cost V 3 bases and J 0 bases, with 15 bases left between them. The germline CDR1 and CDR2 sequences are MGHDK and SYGVNS. This CDR3 is 17 amino acids long. CDR3 sequence reads: CASSDPGGGHSYNEQFF. Written as DNA, the CDR3 is TGTGCCAGCAGTGATCCAGGGGGGGGCCACTCCTACAATGAGCAGTTCTTC.

Only a few counts were recorded for this clonotype. This chain uses TRBV10-3 with TRBJ2-2; possible D gene TRBD2, 6 bases. The germline CDR1 and CDR2 sequences are ENHRY and SYGVKD. The CDR3 length is 15 residues. V was cut by 4 bases and J by 3 bases, with 12 bases left in between. The CDR3 protein is CAISASSGYTGELFF. The CDR3 nucleotides read TGTGCCATCAGTGCAAGTAGCGGCTACACCGGGGAGCTGTTTTTT.

This clonotype was counted ten times or more. The rearrangement joins TRBV6-5 to TRBJ2-2, with D tentatively TRBD1 (6 bases). Germline loops: CDR1 MNHEY, CDR2 SVGAGI. This CDR3 has 15 residues. V was cut by 4 bases and J by 5 bases, with 14 bases left in between. CDR3 nucleotides: TGTGCCAGCAGTTTCGGGACACGCGGGACCGGGGAGCTGTTTTTT. Protein: CASSFGTRGTGELFF.

This clonotype occurred many times. The chain carries TRBV11-2 and TRBJ1-2; a weak D match, TRBD1 (5 bases). The V gene lost 3 bases and the J gene lost 2 bases, with 13 bases spanning the gap. Looked up from germline, CDR1 is SGHAT and CDR2 is FQNNGV. The CDR3 is 15 amino acids. The CDR3 loop is CASSLSFRGNYGYTF. In DNA, the CDR3 is TGTGCCAGCAGCTTGTCGTTTCGGGGGAACTATGGCTACACCTTC.

The chain is built from TRBV28 and TRBJ2-2; D is possibly TRBD1 (5 bases). V was cut by 3 bases and J by 4 bases, with 9 bases left in between. CDR1 MDHEN and CDR2 SYDVKM come from the germline V gene. This CDR3 contains 14 residues. DNA of the CDR3: TGTGCCAGCAGTTTCGCAGGGTCCACCGGGGAGCTGTTTTTT. Amino acids: CASSFAGSTGELFF.

This clonotype has at least ten counts. The CDR3 region has the DNA TGCGCCAGCAGCTTGGGGGGGACAGGAGAGACCCAGTACTTC. Residues: CASSLGGTGETQYF. The chain uses TRBV5-1 and TRBJ2-5; 8 positions agree with TRBD1. The J segment lost 4 bases and the V segment lost 0 bases, leaving 2 bases of the junction unmatched. CDR3 length equals 14 residues. Germline CDR1 reads SGHRS; CDR2 reads YFSETQ.

Many counts were recorded for this clonotype. The rearrangement uses TRBV15 and TRBJ2-5, with 8 positions matching TRBD2. Losses at the gene ends were 3 bases for V and 5 bases for J; bases not matched to a gene: 5. Germline CDR1 LNHNV, CDR2 YYDKDF (reference sequence). The CDR3 extends over 14 amino acids. The CDR3 reads CATSSRGGGETQYF. CDR3 bases: TGTGCCACCAGCAGCCGGGGGGGTGGGGAGACCCAGTACTTC.

This clonotype was observed once. This chain joins TRBV27 and TRBJ1-4; 8 bases match TRBD1. Germline V gene sequence: CDR1 MNHEY, CDR2 SMNVEV (reference sequence). This CDR3 contains 13 residues. V dropped 6 bases and J dropped 8; count of bases not matched to a gene: 5. In DNA form, the CDR3 reads TGTGCCAGCAGACGGACAGGGAACGAAAAACTGTTTTTT. This sequence encodes CASRRTGNEKLFF.

CDR3 residues: CASSGQVYTEAFF. As DNA, the CDR3 is TGTGCCAGCAGCGGACAGGTGTACACTGAAGCTTTCTTT. The chain couples TRBV2 to TRBJ1-1, with TRBD1 identical over 7 bases. CDR3 size: 13 residues. Germline V gene lookup returns CDR1 SNHLY and CDR2 FYNNEI. Unmatched junction bases numbered 4, after V lost 6 bases and J lost 3 bases.

This clonotype turned up a few times. The chain couples TRBV7-2 to TRBJ2-7; 7 nucleotides align to TRBD2. Germline CDR1 is SGHTA and CDR2 is FQGNSA. V was clipped by 5 bases and J by 3 bases; unmatched bases: 10. The CDR3 extends over 15 amino acids. DNA for the CDR3: TGTGCCAGCAGCGCCCAGGCTAGCGGAAACTACGAGCAGTACTTC. It is translated as CASSAQASGNYEQYF.

This clonotype was seen many times. The V gene is TRBV7-3, the J gene TRBJ2-3, with 7 bases identical to TRBD2. The V gene end was trimmed by 4 bases and the J gene end by 4 bases; junction bases not matched to a gene: 5. Germline values: CDR1 SGHTA, CDR2 FQGTGA. The CDR3 has 14 amino acids. The CDR3 DNA reads as TGTGCCAGCAGCTCCCGGGGAGGGGCAGATACGCAGTATTTT. Translation gives CASSSRGGADTQYF.

Only a few counts were recorded for this clonotype. The J gene is TRBJ2-7, the V gene TRBV24-1, with 12 bases identical to TRBD1. Germline CDR1 KGHDR, CDR2 SFDVKD. The CDR3 covers 15 residues. V shed 4 bases, J shed 9 bases, and the junction held 9 bases outside the gene matches. This CDR3 is CATSDPGQGAVRQYF. The CDR3 bases are TGTGCCACCAGTGACCCGGGACAGGGGGCCGTTCGGCAGTACTTC.

The genes are TRBV5-1 and TRBJ2-7; 9 bases map to TRBD2. Per germline, CDR1 SGHRS and CDR2 YFSETQ. After removal of 1 base from V and 7 bases from J, the junction contained 6 bases not matched to a gene. The CDR3 is 14 amino acids. CDR3 DNA sequence: TGCGCCAGCAGCTTGAGTGCGGGGGGGCTTGAGCAGTACTTC. Residues: CASSLSAGGLEQYF.

This clonotype turned up a few times. Relative to the germline gene, one junction end is altered; a read error may explain this. The chain uses TRBV20-1 and TRBJ2-1, with TRBD2 matching over 12 bases. The CDR3 sequence is 13 residues long. Germline V gene lookup returns CDR1 DFQATT and CDR2 SNEGSKA (reference sequence). CDR3 residues: CSPSGGDYNEQFF. CDR3 nucleotides: TGCAGTCCTAGCGGGGGGGATTACAATGAGCAGTTCTTC.

In its sample, this clonotype was seen many times. The chain links TRBV29-1 to TRBJ2-3; TRBD2 matches 7 bases. Trimming removed 7 bases from V and 6 bases from J; junction bases left unmatched: 7. The CDR3 is 12 residues long. Germline CDR1 and CDR2: SQVTM and ANQGSEA. The CDR3 reads CSGREGSDTQYF. The CDR3 nucleotides read TGCAGCGGCAGGGAGGGTTCGGATACGCAGTATTTT.

In this sample, this clonotype turned up a few times. The rearrangement joins TRBV18 to TRBJ2-7; TRBD2 matches at 13 bases. V lost 2 bases, J lost 2 bases, and 3 bases stayed unmatched. The CDR3 totals 16 residues. Germline assignment: CDR1 KGHSH and CDR2 LQKENI. The CDR3 sequence is CASSPGLAGEAYEQYF. CDR3 in DNA: TGTGCCAGCTCACCAGGACTAGCGGGGGAGGCCTACGAGCAGTACTTC.

This clonotype was counted a few times. The chain uses TRBV29-1 and TRBJ2-7; unclear D gene. V was cut by 2 bases and J by 7 bases, with 15 bases left in between. Germline loops: CDR1 SQVTM, CDR2 ANQGSEA. This CDR3 has 13 amino acids. The CDR3 loop reads CSVEKTDPWEQYF. The CDR3 DNA reads as TGCAGCGTTGAAAAGACGGACCCCTGGGAGCAGTACTTC.

V is TRBV14 and J is TRBJ2-7, with a weak D call TRBD2 (6 bases). V was clipped by 3 bases and J by 2 bases, with 11 bases between them. CDR3 length equals 14 residues. Germline V CDR1 and CDR2: SGHDN, FVKESK. CDR3 sequence (DNA): TGTGCCAGCAGCCACTGGGACTCAACCTACGAGCAGTACTTC. Encoded protein: CASSHWDSTYEQYF.

This clonotype showed up just a few times. The chain recombines TRBV3-1 with TRBJ2-3, with a tentative D call TRBD1 (6 bases). V shed 4 bases and J shed 6 bases, with 17 bases lying between them. CDR1 and CDR2 from the germline V gene are LGHDT and YNNKEL (reference sequence). The CDR3 length is 15 residues. CDR3 protein: CASSPDSISGDTQYF. The CDR3 coding sequence is TGTGCCAGCAGCCCGGACAGCATCTCAGGTGATACGCAGTATTTT.

This clonotype was picked up many times. CDR3 loop: CAISEGGRAYNEQFF. The CDR3 DNA follows: TGTGCCATCAGTGAAGGCGGGAGGGCCTACAATGAGCAGTTCTTC. This chain joins TRBV10-3 and TRBJ2-1; 9 bases agree with TRBD2. V shed 3 bases and J 2 bases; nucleotides not matched to a gene: 2. This CDR3 contains 15 residues. Germline loops: CDR1 ENHRY, CDR2 SYGVKD.

The V gene is TRBV7-8, the J gene TRBJ2-1; D might be TRBD1 (5 bases). Trimming removed 2 bases from V and 2 bases from J, with 13 bases in between. The CDR3 consists of 16 residues. Looked up from germline, CDR1 is SGHVS and CDR2 is FQNEAQ. In DNA form, the CDR3 reads TGTGCCAGCAGCTTACTTCAGGGTCCTACCTACAATGAGCAGTTCTTC. It yields the protein CASSLLQGPTYNEQFF. Full variable domain (remainder filled in from reference TRBV7-8 and TRBJ2-1): GAGVSQSPRYKVAKRGQDVALRCDPISGHVSLFWYQQALGQGPEFLTYFQNEAQLDKSGLPSDRFFAERPEGSVSTLKIQRTQQEDSAVYLCASSLLQGPTYNEQFFGPGTRLTVL.

This clonotype was detected a few times. This chain links TRBV6-9 with TRBJ2-3; 7 positions match TRBD2. Germline CDR1 MNHGY, CDR2 SVAAGI. V lost 9 bases to trimming and J lost 6 bases; unmatched junction nucleotides: 9. This CDR3 has 13 amino acids. The CDR3 DNA is TGTGCCAGTAGGCGGGCCGGGGGGGATACGCAGTATTTT. Translated: CASRRAGGDTQYF.

The chain recombines TRBV24-1 with TRBJ2-2; 10 bases fit TRBD1. Germline V gene data show CDR1 as KGHDR and CDR2 as SFDVKD. With 7 bases clipped from V and 3 bases from J, the junction kept 1 base outside the gene matches. This CDR3 is built from 14 residues. DNA of the CDR3: TGTGCCACCAGCGGGACAGGGGACACCGGGGAGCTGTTTTTT. Translated, it gives CATSGTGDTGELFF.